Reported below is one T cell receptor beta chain. The data originate from a study of blood T cell repertoires in COVID-19. Overall study: COVID-19 samples from acute and convalescent phases originated in the United States, Italy and Spain.

The protocol was immunoSEQ multiplex PCR, while the TCRdb copy is restricted to in-frame clones and leaves out a portion. Of 90,000 to 120,000 clones listed, 86% are singletons. Residents of about two dozen US areas, aged about 18 to 89 years, made up the participants. Cohorts were determined from participant-reported clinical history. From germline, CDR1 is SEHNR and CDR2 FQNEAQ (reference sequence). With 5 bases removed from V and 10 bases from J, the gap between germline ends came to 15 bases. CDR3 length: 14 residues. Sequenced: PBMCs or T cells enriched from blood (not recorded which). The V call is TRBV7-9, the J call TRBJ1-6; D is possibly TRBD1 (5 bases). The clonotype originates from a woman between 45 and 60 years old who had recovered from COVID-19. Written as DNA, the CDR3 is TGTGCCAGCAGCAGTAACGAAGGGGCGTCACCCCTCCACTTT. Translation: CASSSNEGASPLHF.